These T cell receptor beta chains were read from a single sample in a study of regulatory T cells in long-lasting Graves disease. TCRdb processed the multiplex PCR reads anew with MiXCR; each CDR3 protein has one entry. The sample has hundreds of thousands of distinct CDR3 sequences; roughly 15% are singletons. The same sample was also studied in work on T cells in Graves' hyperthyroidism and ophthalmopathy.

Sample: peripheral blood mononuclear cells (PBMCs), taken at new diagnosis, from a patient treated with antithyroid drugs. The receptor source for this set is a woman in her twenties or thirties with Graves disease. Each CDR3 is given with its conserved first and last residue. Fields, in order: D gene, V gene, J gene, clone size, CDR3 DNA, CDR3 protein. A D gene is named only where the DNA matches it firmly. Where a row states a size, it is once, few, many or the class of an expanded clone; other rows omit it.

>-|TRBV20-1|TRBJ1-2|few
TGCAGTGCTAGGCTCGGGCAGAGATCTAACTATGGCTACACCTTC
CSARLGQRSNYGYTF
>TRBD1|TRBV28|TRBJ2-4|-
TGTGCCAGCAGTTTTGGACAGGGGTCGGTGAACATTCAGTACTTC
CASSFGQGSVNIQYF
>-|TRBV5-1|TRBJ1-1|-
TGCGCCAGCAGATCCGGGACGGTGAACACTGAAGCTTTCTTT
CASRSGTVNTEAFF
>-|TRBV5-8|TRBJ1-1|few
TGTGCCAGCAGCTTGGATGCAGGGTCGATTAACACTGAAGCTTTCTTT
CASSLDAGSINTEAFF
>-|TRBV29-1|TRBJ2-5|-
TGCAGCGCTGCAAAGGAGACCCAGTACTTC
CSAAKETQYF
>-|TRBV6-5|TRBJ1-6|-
TGTGCCAGCAGTTACGCGTTGAGCTCACCCCTCCACTTT
CASSYALSSPLHF
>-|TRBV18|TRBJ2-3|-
TGTGCCAGCTCAGGATTGGATACAGATACGCAGTATTTT
CASSGLDTDTQYF
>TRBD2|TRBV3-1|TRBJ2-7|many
TGTGCCAGCAGCCCTCGGGCAGCGGGGAGCTACGAGCAGTACTTC
CASSPRAAGSYEQYF
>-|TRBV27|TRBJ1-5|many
TGTGCCAGCAGTTGGGGGTACAATCAGCCCCAGCATTTT
CASSWGYNQPQHF
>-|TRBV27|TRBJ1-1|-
TGTGCCAGCAGATCTGTCGGAGGCATCGCTTTCTTT
CASRSVGGIAFF
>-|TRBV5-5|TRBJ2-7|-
TGTGCCAGCAGCGCTACCCCCGGGATCTCCTACGAGCAGTACTTC
CASSATPGISYEQYF
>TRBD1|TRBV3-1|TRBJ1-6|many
TGTGCCAGCAGCCAAGGACAGGGGCATTCACCCCTCCACTTT
CASSQGQGHSPLHF
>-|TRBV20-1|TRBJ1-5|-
TGCAGTGTACGGGGGGGAAATCAGCCCCAGCATTTT
CSVRGGNQPQHF
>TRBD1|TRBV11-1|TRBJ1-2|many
TGTGCCAGCAGCCCCCGGGGACAGGAGCACTATGGCTACACCTTC
CASSPRGQEHYGYTF
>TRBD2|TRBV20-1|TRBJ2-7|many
TGCAGTGCCGGGACTAGTTACTACGAGCAGTACTTC
CSAGTSYYEQYF
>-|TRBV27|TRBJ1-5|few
TGTGCCAGCCGTGGGGGAGGGGCGCGTTATCAGCCCCAGCATTTT
CASRGGGARYQPQHF
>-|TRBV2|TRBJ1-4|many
TGTGCCAGGGAGATTGACCGCTTAAATGAAAAACTGTTTTTT
CAREIDRLNEKLFF
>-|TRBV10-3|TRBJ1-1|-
TGTGCCATCAGTAACATCAACACTGAAGCTTTCTTT
CAISNINTEAFF
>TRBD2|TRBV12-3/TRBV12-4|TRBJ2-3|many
TGTGCCAGCAGTTTTCTGACTAGCGGGAGGGCCCATACGCAGTATTTT
CASSFLTSGRAHTQYF
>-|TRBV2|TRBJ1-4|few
TGTGCCAGCCAGGGGCAGGCTGGGGAAAAACTGTTTTTT
CASQGQAGEKLFF
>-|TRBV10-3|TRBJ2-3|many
TGTGCCATCGGAGGGAATCCAGATACGCAGTATTTT
CAIGGNPDTQYF
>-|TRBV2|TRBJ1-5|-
TGTGCCAGCTCAGAGTCGGGTTGGAACCAGCCCCAGCATTTT
CASSESGWNQPQHF
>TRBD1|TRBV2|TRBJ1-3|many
TGTGCCAGCAGTTCCGGGACAGTTGGAAACACCATATATTTT
CASSSGTVGNTIYF
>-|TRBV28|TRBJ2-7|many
TGTGCCAGCAGCTTGGACAGAGCCTACGAGCAGTACTTC
CASSLDRAYEQYF
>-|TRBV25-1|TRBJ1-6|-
TGTGCCAGCACCCCAGGAACTTCACCCCTCCACTTT
CASTPGTSPLHF
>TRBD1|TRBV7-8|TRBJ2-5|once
TGTACCAGCAGCTCGACCGGGACAGAAGAGACCCAGTACTTC
CTSSSTGTEETQYF
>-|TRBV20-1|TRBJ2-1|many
TGCAGTGCTAGCCCACTGTGGTCCTACAATGAGCAGTTCTTC
CSASPLWSYNEQFF
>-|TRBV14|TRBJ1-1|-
TGTGCCAGCAGCCGAGGTGTTCTGACTGAAGCTTTCTTT
CASSRGVLTEAFF
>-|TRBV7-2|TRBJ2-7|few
TGTGCCAGCAGCTTATTTTTCGGCAGCTCCTACGAGCAGTACTTC
CASSLFFGSSYEQYF
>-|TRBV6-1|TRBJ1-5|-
TGTGCCAGCAGTCCACTATGGGATCAGCCCCAGCATTTT
CASSPLWDQPQHF
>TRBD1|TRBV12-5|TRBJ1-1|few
TGTGCTAGTGGTTTGAGGGGAGGTCACGGACAGGGAATAGTTCGAGCTTTCTTT
CASGLRGGHGQGIVRAFF
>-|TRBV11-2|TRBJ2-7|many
TGTGCCAGCAGCCGAACTGCAGGGGCTACAACCTACGAGCAGTACTTC
CASSRTAGATTYEQYF
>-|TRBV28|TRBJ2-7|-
TGTGCCAGCAGTTTATCGGCCCTGAGCTCCTACGAGCAGTACTTC
CASSLSALSSYEQYF
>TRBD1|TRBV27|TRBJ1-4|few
TGTGCCAGCAGTCCCGAGACAGGGGTTAATGAAAAACTGTTTTTT
CASSPETGVNEKLFF
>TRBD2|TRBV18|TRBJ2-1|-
TGTGCCAGCTCACCACCGGGGAGGGCTGGGGACAATGAGCAGTTCTTC
CASSPPGRAGDNEQFF
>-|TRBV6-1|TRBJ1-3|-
TGTGCCAGCAGTGAATCGGGAGCCCCGGCGGACACCATATATTTT
CASSESGAPADTIYF
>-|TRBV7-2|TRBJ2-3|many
TGTGCCAGCAGCTCGAGGGGGGACATTGGCACAGATACGCAGTATTTT
CASSSRGDIGTDTQYF
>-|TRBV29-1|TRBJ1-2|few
TGCAGCGTTGAGTTGGGATCCTATGGCTACACCTTC
CSVELGSYGYTF
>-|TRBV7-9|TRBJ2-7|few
TGTGCCAGCAGGGGGGAACGACAGTTAATAGGACCCTACGAGCAGTACTTC
CASRGERQLIGPYEQYF
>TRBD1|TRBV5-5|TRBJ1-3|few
TGTGCCAGCAGCAGGGACAGGGGGCCGGCAGGAAACACCATATATTTT
CASSRDRGPAGNTIYF
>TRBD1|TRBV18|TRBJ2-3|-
TGTGCCAGCTCACCACAACCCTCCAGGACAGGGAGATCCACAGATACGCAGTATTTT
CASSPQPSRTGRSTDTQYF
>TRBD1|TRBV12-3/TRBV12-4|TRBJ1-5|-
TGTGCCAGCAGTTTAAGGGACAGCAGTAATCAGCCCCAGCATTTT
CASSLRDSSNQPQHF
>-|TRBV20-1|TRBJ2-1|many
TGCAGTGCTAGTAAGGGTTACAGGGATGAGCAGTTCTTC
CSASKGYRDEQFF
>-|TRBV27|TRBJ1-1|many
TGTGCCAGCAGTTCAGGGGTCGCTGAAGCTTTCTTT
CASSSGVAEAFF
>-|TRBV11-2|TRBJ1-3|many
TGTGCCAGCAGCCCTGACGTGGGAAACACCATATATTTT
CASSPDVGNTIYF
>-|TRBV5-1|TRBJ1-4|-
TGCGCCAGCAGCTTGGCCGGGCCCTCGACGTTAGAGGAAAAACTGTTTTTT
CASSLAGPSTLEEKLFF
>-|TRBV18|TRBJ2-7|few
TGTGCCAGCTCACCAAACTGGGGGTACGAGCAGTACTTC
CASSPNWGYEQYF
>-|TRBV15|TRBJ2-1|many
TGTGCCACCAGCCTGGGCCCCAATGAGCAGTTCTTC
CATSLGPNEQFF
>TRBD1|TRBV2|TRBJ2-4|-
TGTGCCAGCAGTCCTGACAGGGGAGTAGACATTCAGTACTTC
CASSPDRGVDIQYF
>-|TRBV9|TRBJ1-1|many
TGTGCCAGCAGCGCGGGGGTCCCTGAAGCTTTCTTT
CASSAGVPEAFF
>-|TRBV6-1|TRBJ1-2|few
TGTGCCTACTGGGGGGGGCCGGGCTATGGCTACACCTTC
CAYWGGPGYGYTF
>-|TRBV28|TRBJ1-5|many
TGTGCCAGCAGTTTAGTGAGGGGAGGCGGTTCTACTGGTCAGCCCCAGCATTTT
CASSLVRGGGSTGQPQHF
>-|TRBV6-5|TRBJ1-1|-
TGTGCCAGCAGTTACTCCAGTGTCGGCACTGAAGCTTTCTTT
CASSYSSVGTEAFF
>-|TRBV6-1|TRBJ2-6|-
TGTGCCAGCGATCGGTTCTCTGGGGCCAACGTCCTGACTTTC
CASDRFSGANVLTF